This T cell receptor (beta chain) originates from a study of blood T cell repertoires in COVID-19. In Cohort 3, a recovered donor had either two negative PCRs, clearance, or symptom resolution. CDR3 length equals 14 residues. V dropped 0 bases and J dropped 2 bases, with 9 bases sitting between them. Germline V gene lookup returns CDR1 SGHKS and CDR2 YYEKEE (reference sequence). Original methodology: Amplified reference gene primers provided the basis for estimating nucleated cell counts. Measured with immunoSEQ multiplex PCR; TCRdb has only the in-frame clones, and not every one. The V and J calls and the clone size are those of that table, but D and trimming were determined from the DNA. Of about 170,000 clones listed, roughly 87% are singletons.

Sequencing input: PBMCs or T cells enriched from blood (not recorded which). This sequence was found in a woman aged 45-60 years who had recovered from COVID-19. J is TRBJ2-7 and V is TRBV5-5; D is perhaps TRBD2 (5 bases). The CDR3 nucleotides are TGTGCCAGCAGCTTGGGTTCCGGGACCTACGAGCAGTACTTC. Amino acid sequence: CASSLGSGTYEQYF.